This T cell receptor (beta chain) stems from a study of shared clonotypes between healthy human individuals. Study-wide results and caveats: Relative to memory subsets, naive subsets generally showed larger estimated richness.

Profiled with immunoSEQ multiplex PCR; TCRdb holds only in-frame clones, not every one. The repertoire has about 680,000 clones, 92% of them found once; the top ten carry roughly 22%. Naive CD8 cells lacked CD45RO, underwent positive selection for CCR7 and left out terminally differentiated effector memory CD45RA+ cells. Concerning this clone: What it recognizes is unknown.

With 3 bases removed from V and 1 base from J, the gap between germline ends came to 6 bases. Germline-derived CDR1 and CDR2 are MNHEY and SMNVEV (reference sequence). CDR3 size: 13 residues. The chain carries TRBV27 and TRBJ1-1; D unclear. The sequenced sample was naive CD8+ T cells sorted from blood. The sequence derives from a man aged 25-45 years in good health. As DNA, the CDR3 is TGTGCCAGCAGTTTGTTTGCGAACACTGAAGCTTTCTTT. Translation: CASSLFANTEAFF.